A single sample is the source of the 27 T cell receptor beta chains below, sequenced in a study of blood T cell repertoires in COVID-19. The table came from immunoSEQ multiplex PCR; TCRdb's copy has only in-frame clones and leaves some out. The table has hundreds of thousands of clones, about 89% seen once. Input material: peripheral blood. These receptors all come from a middle-aged woman who had recovered from COVID-19.

This chain connects TRBV5-5 to TRBJ1-5, with D maybe TRBD1 (6 bases). CDR3 length: 18 residues. Germline CDR1 SGHKS, CDR2 YYEKEE (reference sequence). The V end was cut by 0 bases, the J end by 2 bases, with 18 bases between. The CDR3 loop is CASSLVPEQGRGNQPQHF. CDR3 nucleotides: TGTGCCAGCAGCTTGGTCCCCGAACAGGGAAGAGGCAATCAGCCCCAGCATTTT.

The J gene is TRBJ2-7, the V gene TRBV5-6; TRBD1 matches 9 bases. Germline CDR1 reads SGHDT; CDR2 reads YYEEEE. The J segment lost 7 bases and the V segment lost 2 bases, leaving 1 base of the junction unmatched. This CDR3 spans 12 amino acids. In DNA, the CDR3 is TGTGCCAGCAGCTTTGACAGGGGGGAGCAGTACTTC. Translated: CASSFDRGEQYF.

The gene calls are TRBV6-6 and TRBJ1-4, with 9 bases identical to TRBD1. V lost 7 bases to trimming and J lost 8 bases; unmatched junction nucleotides: 11. CDR1 and CDR2 from the germline V gene are MNHNY and SVGAGI (reference sequence). This CDR3 contains 15 residues. CDR3 loop: CASTPGQGRPEKLFF. In DNA, the CDR3 is TGTGCCAGCACCCCTGGACAGGGGCGGCCGGAAAAACTGTTTTTT.

This sequence joins TRBV7-2 and TRBJ1-5; D might be TRBD1 (5 bases). The length of the CDR3 is 17 residues. The V gene lost 5 bases and the J gene lost 5 bases, with 22 bases spanning the gap. CDR1 and CDR2 from the germline V gene are SGHTA and FQGNSA. The CDR3 region is CASSPQSQALVHQPQHF. The DNA of the CDR3 is TGTGCCAGCAGCCCACAATCACAGGCCTTAGTCCATCAGCCCCAGCATTTT.

The J gene is TRBJ2-7, the V gene TRBV19; a weak D match, TRBD2 (5 bases). Germline assignment: CDR1 LNHDA and CDR2 SQIVND (reference sequence). V lost 1 base and J lost 1, with 17 bases in between. The CDR3 has 17 residues. CDR3 DNA: TGTGCCAGTAGTATAGCATCGCAGACCCCGGGATCCTACGAGCAGTACTTC. Amino acid sequence: CASSIASQTPGSYEQYF.

The V gene is TRBV27, the J gene TRBJ1-1; TRBD1 matches 7 bases. The ends lost 4 bases at V and 7 bases at J; junction bases unmatched: 15. The CDR3 is 16 residues long. Germline V gene lookup returns CDR1 MNHEY and CDR2 SMNVEV (reference sequence). The CDR3 nucleotides are TGTGCCAGCAGTTCACCTCGACAGGGTCCAACCGTTGAAGCTTTCTTT. This encodes CASSSPRQGPTVEAFF.

The V call is TRBV6-2 or TRBV6-3, the J call TRBJ2-1; TRBD2 aligns across 8 bases. Germline V gene data show CDR1 as MNHEY and CDR2 as SVGEGT. This CDR3 region has 16 residues. Germline trimming cut 0 bases from V and 8 bases from J; bases unmatched to any gene: 9. CDR3: CASSYSNRGGSDEQFF. The CDR3 bases are TGTGCCAGCAGTTACTCGAACCGGGGGGGCTCTGATGAGCAGTTCTTC.

CDR3 amino acids: CASSETGSDGPLHF. The CDR3 nucleotides read TGTGCCAGCAGTGAGACAGGGTCCGATGGACCCCTCCACTTT. J is TRBJ1-6 and V is TRBV6-1, with 7 positions matching TRBD1. The V gene end was trimmed by 3 bases and the J gene end by 12 bases; junction bases not matched to a gene: 8. The CDR3 covers 14 residues. Germline CDR1 is MNHNS and CDR2 is SASEGT.

The rearrangement joins TRBV3-1 (or the pseudogene TRBV3-2) to TRBJ2-3, with 9 positions matching TRBD2. V shed 6 bases, J shed 2 bases, and the junction held 12 bases outside the gene matches. The CDR3 has 17 amino acids. In germline, CDR1 is LGHDT, CDR2 YNNKEL (reference sequence). In nucleotides, the CDR3 is TGTGCCAGCAGTCGGGGAGCGGGGGGCCCACCCACAGATACGCAGTATTTT. It specifies CASSRGAGGPPTDTQYF.

The V gene is TRBV24-1, the J gene TRBJ2-2, with 7 bases that match TRBD2. Germline CDR1 KGHDR, CDR2 SFDVKD. V shed 4 bases, J shed 8 bases, and the junction held 6 bases outside the gene matches. CDR3 length: 14 amino acids. CDR3 nucleotides: TGTGCCACCAGTGAAAACGGGGGGACGGGGGAGCTGTTTTTT. This sequence encodes CATSENGGTGELFF.

Notes on this clone: One end of the junction fails to match germline, which may point to a read error. V usage is TRBV2 and J usage is TRBJ1-2; D gene uncertain. Germline lookup yields CDR1 SNHLY and CDR2 FYNNEI. This CDR3 contains 9 residues. CDR3 in amino acids: CASSEGSNF. CDR3 nucleotides: TGTGCCAGCAGTGAGGGCTCTAATTTC.

The rearrangement joins TRBV5-6 to TRBJ2-5, with 7 bases aligning to TRBD1. Per the germline V gene, CDR1 is SGHDT and CDR2 is YYEEEE. This CDR3 has 15 amino acids. Unmatched junction bases numbered 9, after V lost 4 bases and J lost 3 bases. CDR3 coding DNA: TGTGCCAGCAGCCCAGACAGGGATTCGGAAGAGACCCAGTACTTC. It encodes CASSPDRDSEETQYF.

This clone was counted a few times. CDR3 protein: CASSSGGTFSEAFF. In DNA, the CDR3 is TGTGCCAGCAGTTCCGGGGGGACTTTTTCTGAAGCTTTCTTT. This chain uses TRBV2 with TRBJ1-1, with D possibly TRBD1 on 5 matching bases. Trimming stripped 5 bases from V and 6 bases from J, with 16 bases between. Per the germline V gene, CDR1 is SNHLY and CDR2 is FYNNEI. The CDR3 loop spans 14 amino acids.

The V and J genes are TRBV30 and TRBJ1-1, with D maybe TRBD1 (6 bases). This CDR3 is 12 amino acids long. Between the trimmed V and J ends, which lost 8 bases and 3 bases, there was a span of 13 bases. The germline gives CDR1 GTSNPN, CDR2 SVGIG (reference sequence). The CDR3 here is CAHGTLYTEAFF. CDR3 in DNA: TGTGCCCACGGGACACTATACACTGAAGCTTTCTTT.

The V gene is TRBV27, the J gene TRBJ1-5, with D unclear. Germline V lookup: CDR1 MNHEY, CDR2 SMNVEV (reference sequence). V lost 3 bases, J lost 6 bases, and 9 bases lay in between. The CDR3 extends over 13 amino acids. CDR3: CASSFTGSQPQHF. The CDR3 DNA reads as TGTGCCAGCAGTTTCACGGGGAGTCAGCCCCAGCATTTT.

The rearrangement uses TRBV6-5 and TRBJ2-7, with D maybe TRBD2 (7 bases). The CDR3 sequence is 15 residues long. Trimming removed 6 bases from V and 3 bases from J, with 18 bases in between. The germline V gene encodes CDR1 MNHEY and CDR2 SVGAGI. The CDR3 spells CASRHRGGANYEQYF. The DNA for the CDR3 is TGTGCCAGCAGACATCGCGGGGGCGCCAACTACGAGCAGTACTTC.

CDR3 DNA sequence: TGTGCCAGCAGCTTGGTAGGGCGGAAAGGGGACACCGGGGAGCTGTTTTTT. Translated, it gives CASSLVGRKGDTGELFF. V gene TRBV5-6 combines with J gene TRBJ2-2; weak D call: TRBD1 (5 bases). The V gene lost 0 bases and the J gene lost 3 bases, with 15 bases spanning the gap. Germline V CDR1 and CDR2: SGHDT, YYEEEE. This CDR3 has 17 residues.

V gene TRBV9 combines with J gene TRBJ1-3; the match to TRBD1 covers 9 bases. V shed 4 bases, J shed 4 bases, and the junction held 6 bases outside the gene matches. The V gene's germline CDR1 is SGDLS and CDR2 YYNGEE. CDR3 length equals 15 residues. The DNA for the CDR3 is TGTGCCAGCAGCACGGGACAGGGTGTAGGAAACACCATATATTTT. This sequence encodes CASSTGQGVGNTIYF. Full variable domain (rest looked up from reference TRBV9 and TRBJ1-3): DSGVTQTPKHLITATGQRVTLRCSPRSGDLSVYWYQQSLDQGLQFLIQYYNGEERAKGNILERFSAQQFPDLHSELNLSSLELGDSALYFCASSTGQGVGNTIYFGEGSWLTVV.

This clone has a handful of counts. In DNA form, the CDR3 reads TGCGCCAGCAGCCAAGAAGGGGTAGGGGTCATTCAGCCCCAGCATTTT. Its translation is CASSQEGVGVIQPQHF. The chain couples TRBV4-1 to TRBJ1-5; possible D gene TRBD1, 5 bases. Trimming removed 0 bases at V and 6 bases at J, with 15 bases between. The CDR3 consists of 16 residues. In germline, CDR1 is MGHRA, CDR2 YSYEKL.

This clone was picked up a small number of times. The V gene is TRBV15, the J gene TRBJ1-5, with D perhaps TRBD1 (6 bases). The germline V gene encodes CDR1 LNHNV and CDR2 YYDKDF (reference sequence). V was cut by 3 bases and J by 3 bases, with 21 bases left in between. The CDR3 covers 18 residues. The CDR3 reads CATSREARSTGFNQPQHF. Written as DNA, the CDR3 is TGTGCCACCAGCAGGGAGGCGAGGAGCACAGGGTTCAATCAGCCCCAGCATTTT.

The CDR3 protein is CASSPSGVAGVNQETQYF. The CDR3 region has the DNA TGTGCCAGCAGCCCAAGTGGAGTAGCGGGGGTAAATCAAGAGACCCAGTACTTC. J is TRBJ2-5 and V is TRBV3-1 (or the pseudogene TRBV3-2); TRBD2 matches at 9 bases. Germline V CDR1 and CDR2: LGHDT, YNNKEL (reference sequence). The CDR3 runs to 18 residues. V lost 4 bases and J lost 2; bases outside the gene matches: 14.

V is TRBV6-1 and J is TRBJ1-5; D is possibly TRBD1 (6 bases). Per the germline V gene, CDR1 is MNHNS and CDR2 is SASEGT. The CDR3 length is 14 residues. Trimming took off 2 bases at V and 6 bases at J, with 11 bases between the two ends. DNA of the CDR3: TGTGCCAGCAGTGAATACAGGGTGGGTCAGCCCCAGCATTTT. This codes for CASSEYRVGQPQHF.

This clone has just a few counts. The chain combines TRBV11-2 with TRBJ1-5, with D hard to call. Trimming shortened V by 1 base and J by 5 bases, and 12 bases separated the two germline ends. From germline, CDR1 is SGHAT and CDR2 FQNNGV. This CDR3 comprises 15 residues. The CDR3 DNA is TGTGCCAGCAGCTTAGCCGGCCGGGAGTATCAGCCCCAGCATTTT. Translated, it gives CASSLAGREYQPQHF.

This clone has only a few counts. V usage is TRBV5-1 and J usage is TRBJ1-3; the D is unclear. The CDR3 contains 15 residues. V dropped 2 bases and J dropped 0 bases, with 9 bases sitting between them. CDR1 and CDR2 (germline): SGHRS, YFSETQ. CDR3 DNA sequence: TGCGCCAGCAGCTTATGGTCAGACTCTGGAAACACCATATATTTT. Its protein product is CASSLWSDSGNTIYF.

The J gene is TRBJ2-7, the V gene TRBV11-2; 11 nucleotides agree with TRBD2. This CDR3 comprises 17 residues. CDR1 is SGHAT and CDR2 is FQNNGV in the germline V gene. Trimming at V came to 1 base and at J to 6 bases, leaving 11 bases not matched to a gene. The CDR3 DNA follows: TGTGCCAGCAGCTTAGGCCTAGCGGGGGGCGGGGCACGCGAGCAGTACTTC. As protein: CASSLGLAGGGAREQYF.

The chain's CDR3 is CASSLGDTRNTIYF. As DNA, the CDR3 is TGTGCCAGCAGCTTGGGGGACACCAGAAACACCATATATTTT. V usage is TRBV5-6 and J usage is TRBJ1-3; possibly TRBD1 for D (6 bases). V shed 0 bases and J shed 5 bases, with 9 bases lying between them. The CDR3 totals 14 residues. CDR1 and CDR2 from the germline V gene are SGHDT and YYEEEE.

CDR3 nucleotide sequence: TGTGCCAGCAGCTCGGACAGGTCCTACTCCTACGAGCAGTACTTC. It encodes CASSSDRSYSYEQYF. The chain links TRBV7-2 to TRBJ2-7; 7 nucleotides align to TRBD1. Germline V lookup: CDR1 SGHTA, CDR2 FQGNSA. The CDR3 length is 15 residues. Losses at the gene ends were 4 bases for V and 0 bases for J; bases not matched to a gene: 6.